One and the same sample provided the 15 T cell receptor beta chains below, sequenced in a study of T cells after yellow fever vaccination. TCRdb processed the 5' RACE reads anew with MiXCR; each CDR3 protein has one entry. Here the sample spans about 320,000 distinct CDR3 sequences, 3.5% to 5% being singletons. The sequences come from PBMCs, collected 15 days after the yellow fever booster vaccination. The receptors were sampled from a young man who received the YFV17D yellow fever vaccine.

V usage is TRBV20-1 and J usage is TRBJ2-3, with a tentative D call TRBD1 (6 bases). Per germline, CDR1 DFQATT and CDR2 SNEGSKA (reference sequence). This CDR3 has 17 residues. Trimming took 1 base from V and 4 from J, leaving 21 bases between them. CDR3 region: CSARVGAPFSRPDTQYF. The CDR3 bases are TGCAGTGCTAGAGTGGGGGCCCCTTTTTCCCGGCCAGATACGCAGTATTTT.

This clonotype came up many times. This sequence joins TRBV20-1 and TRBJ2-2, with unresolved D. V was pared by 6 bases and J by 3 bases, with 5 bases between. Germline-derived CDR1 and CDR2 are DFQATT and SNEGSKA (reference sequence). This CDR3 is 11 amino acids long. Here the CDR3 reads CSALYTGELFF. CDR3 DNA sequence: TGCAGTGCCCTATACACCGGGGAGCTGTTTTTT.

This clonotype was seen repeatedly, ten times or more. In DNA, the CDR3 is TGTGCCAGCAGTCCGAGCCAGGGGGCAAGCTCCTACGAGCAGTACGTC. Translating gives CASSPSQGASSYEQYV. The chain links TRBV28 to TRBJ2-7; 8 bases are shared with TRBD1. Per germline, CDR1 MDHEN and CDR2 SYDVKM. This CDR3 has 16 residues. V lost 5 bases to trimming and J lost 0 bases; unmatched junction nucleotides: 9.

This clonotype was counted a few times. Possible read error: a much larger clone is one base away. The rearrangement links TRBV28 to TRBJ2-5; D is ambiguous. Germline V lookup: CDR1 MDHEN, CDR2 SYDVKM. The length of the CDR3 is 15 residues. The CDR3 DNA is TGTGCCAGCAGTTTGATAGGGATACCTAAAGAGACCAAGTACTTC. It codes for CASSLIGIPKETKYF.

In this sample, this clonotype turned up many times. The chain couples TRBV7-3 to TRBJ2-1, with TRBD1 matching over 9 bases. Trimming at V came to 3 bases and at J to 8 bases, leaving 5 bases not matched to a gene. CDR1 is SGHTA and CDR2 is FQGTGA in the germline V gene. This CDR3 contains 14 residues. CDR3 nucleotides: TGTGCCAGCAGCTTGTCCCGGGACAGGGATGAGCAGTTCTTC. Its translation: CASSLSRDRDEQFF.

The sample holds many counts of this clonotype. The chain links TRBV6-2 or TRBV6-3 to TRBJ1-1; D is unclear. The germline V and J ends were trimmed by 7 bases and 0 bases, with 12 bases remaining between them. CDR1 is MNHEY and CDR2 is SVGEGT in the germline V gene. This CDR3 has 14 residues. The CDR3 sequence is CASTPGGLNTEAFF. CDR3 DNA: TGTGCCAGCACCCCGGGTGGCCTGAACACTGAAGCTTTCTTT.

This clonotype was counted only a few times. This chain's CDR3 is CASTYRVGASPLHF. CDR3 in DNA: TGTGCCAGCACCTACAGGGTAGGGGCTTCACCCCTCCACTTT. V gene TRBV12-3 or TRBV12-4 combines with J gene TRBJ1-6, with D possibly TRBD1 on 6 matching bases. V was trimmed by 7 bases and J by 9 bases, leaving 16 bases between them. This CDR3 is built from 14 residues.

V usage is TRBV12-3 or TRBV12-4 and J usage is TRBJ2-3; D gene uncertain. The CDR3 spans 12 residues. V shed 3 bases and J shed 6 bases, with 7 bases lying between them. The CDR3 DNA reads TGTGCCAGCAGTTTTGGGCCCGATACGCAGTATTTT. It specifies CASSFGPDTQYF.

This clonotype was picked up many times. The chain recombines TRBV4-2 with TRBJ1-4; 9 nucleotides agree with TRBD1. CDR3 size: 17 residues. V lost 7 bases and J lost 3; bases outside the gene matches: 12. CDR1 and CDR2 (germline): LGHNA, YNFKEQ. The DNA for the CDR3 is TGTGCCAGCACCCGAAATGCACAGGGGGCAGCTAATGAAAAACTGTTTTTT. Encoded protein: CASTRNAQGAANEKLFF.

The table lists this clonotype with many counts. The gene calls are TRBV9 and TRBJ2-1; D might be TRBD2 (6 bases). The CDR3 is 15 residues long. The germline CDR1 and CDR2 sequences are SGDLS and YYNGEE. V lost 0 bases and J 8 bases, leaving 15 bases between the germline ends. This chain's CDR3 is CASSVGVRGSDEQFF. The CDR3 DNA is TGTGCCAGCAGCGTAGGGGTACGGGGGAGCGATGAGCAGTTCTTC.

The table lists this clonotype with many counts. Written as DNA, the CDR3 is TGTGCCAGCAGCCTCAGTGGGCCCTACGAGCAGTACGTC. Translated: CASSLSGPYEQYV. The rearrangement joins TRBV7-9 to TRBJ2-7, with D hard to call. The V and J ends lost 5 bases and 2 bases respectively, with 10 bases between them. Germline CDR1 and CDR2: SEHNR and FQNEAQ (reference sequence). The CDR3 has 13 residues.

This chain links TRBV9 with TRBJ1-5; the D gene is possibly TRBD1 (5 bases). V was trimmed by 0 bases and J by 5 bases, leaving 9 bases between them. Germline V gene sequence: CDR1 SGDLS, CDR2 YYNGEE. This CDR3 region has 14 residues. The CDR3 DNA follows: TGTGCCAGCAGCGTAGGGGACGGAGATCAGCCCCAGCATTTT. This encodes CASSVGDGDQPQHF.

This clonotype appeared many times. The chain carries TRBV12-3 or TRBV12-4 and TRBJ1-1; no definite D call. The CDR3 spans 12 residues. Trimming stripped 0 bases from V and 7 bases from J, with 6 bases between. Written as DNA, the CDR3 is TGTGCCAGCAGTTTAGCGCGGGGTGAAGCTTTCTTT. Its protein product is CASSLARGEAFF.

In this sample, this clonotype turned up many times. V and J are TRBV5-5 and TRBJ2-3; D call uncertain. CDR3 length: 13 residues. Germline assignment: CDR1 SGHKS and CDR2 YYEKEE (reference sequence). Trimming cost V 2 bases and J 3 bases, with 7 bases left between them. CDR3 residues: CASSFQQTDTQYF. The DNA for the CDR3 is TGTGCCAGCAGCTTTCAACAGACAGATACGCAGTATTTT.

This clonotype was observed a few times. The chain uses TRBV7-8 and TRBJ1-3; D ambiguous. The V and J ends lost 5 bases and 0 bases respectively, with 14 bases between them. Looked up from germline, CDR1 is SGHVS and CDR2 is FQNEAQ. This CDR3 spans 16 amino acids. The CDR3 region is CASSQVARRSGNTIYF. Here the CDR3 DNA reads TGTGCCAGCAGCCAGGTGGCCAGACGCTCTGGAAACACCATATATTTT.